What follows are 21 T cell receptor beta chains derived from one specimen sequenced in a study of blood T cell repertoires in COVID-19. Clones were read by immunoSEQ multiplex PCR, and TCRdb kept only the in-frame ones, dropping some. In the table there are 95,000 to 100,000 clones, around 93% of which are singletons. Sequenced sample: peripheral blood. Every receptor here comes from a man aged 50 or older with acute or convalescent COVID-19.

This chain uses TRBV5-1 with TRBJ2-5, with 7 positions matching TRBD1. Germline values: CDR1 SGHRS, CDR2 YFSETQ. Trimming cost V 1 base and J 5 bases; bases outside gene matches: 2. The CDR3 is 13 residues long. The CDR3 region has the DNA TGCGCCAGCAGCTTGACAGGGGTGGAGACCCAGTACTTC. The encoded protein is CASSLTGVETQYF. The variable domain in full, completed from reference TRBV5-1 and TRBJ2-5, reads KAGVTQTPRYLIKTRGQQVTLSCSPISGHRSVSWYQQTPGQGLQFLFEYFSETQRNKGNFPGRFSGRQFSNSRSEMNVSTLELGDSALYLCASSLTGVETQYFGPGTRLLVL.

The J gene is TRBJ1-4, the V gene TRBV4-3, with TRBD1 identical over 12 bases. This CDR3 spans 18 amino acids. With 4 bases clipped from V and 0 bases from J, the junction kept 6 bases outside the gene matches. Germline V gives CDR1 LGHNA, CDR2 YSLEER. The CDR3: CASSPGQGAFATNEKLFF. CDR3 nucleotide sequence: TGCGCCAGCAGCCCGGGACAGGGGGCCTTTGCAACTAATGAAAAACTGTTTTTT.

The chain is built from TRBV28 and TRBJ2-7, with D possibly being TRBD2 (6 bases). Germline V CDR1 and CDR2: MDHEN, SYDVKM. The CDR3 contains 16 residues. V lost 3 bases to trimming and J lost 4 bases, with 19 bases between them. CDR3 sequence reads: CASSFPSREPSYEQYF. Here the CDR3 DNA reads TGTGCCAGCAGTTTCCCCTCGCGGGAACCCAGTTACGAGCAGTACTTC.

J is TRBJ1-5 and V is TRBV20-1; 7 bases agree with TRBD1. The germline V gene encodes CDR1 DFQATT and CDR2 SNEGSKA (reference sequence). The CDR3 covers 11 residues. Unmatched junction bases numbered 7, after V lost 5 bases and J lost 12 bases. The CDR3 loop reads CSASRQGDQHF. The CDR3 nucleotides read TGCAGTGCTTCCCGACAGGGCGACCAGCATTTT.

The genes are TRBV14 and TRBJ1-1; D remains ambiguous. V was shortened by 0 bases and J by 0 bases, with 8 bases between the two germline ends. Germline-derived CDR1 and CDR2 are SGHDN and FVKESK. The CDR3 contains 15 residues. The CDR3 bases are TGTGCCAGCAGCCAAGACAGGTTCATGAACACTGAAGCTTTCTTT. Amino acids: CASSQDRFMNTEAFF.

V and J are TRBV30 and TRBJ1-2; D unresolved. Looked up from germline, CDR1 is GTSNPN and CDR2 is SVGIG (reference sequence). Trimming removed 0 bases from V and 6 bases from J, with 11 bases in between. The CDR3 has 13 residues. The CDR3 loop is CAWSVHGVNGYTF. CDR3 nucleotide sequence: TGTGCCTGGAGTGTACATGGAGTAAATGGCTACACCTTC.

Written as DNA, the CDR3 is TGTGCCAGCAGTAGGACAGTTAGCAATCAGCCCCAGCATTTT. Protein: CASSRTVSNQPQHF. The chain uses TRBV6-5 and TRBJ1-5, with D possibly being TRBD1 (6 bases). The CDR3 length is 14 residues. Germline-derived CDR1 and CDR2 are MNHEY and SVGAGI. V gave up 5 bases and J gave up 0 bases, with 8 bases separating them.

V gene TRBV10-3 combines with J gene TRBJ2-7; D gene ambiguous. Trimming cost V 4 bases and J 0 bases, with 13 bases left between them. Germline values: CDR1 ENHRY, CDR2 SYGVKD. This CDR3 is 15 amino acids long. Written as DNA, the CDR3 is TGTGCCATCAGTGGATCGGCGGCTGCCTCCTACGAGCAGTACTTC. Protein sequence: CAISGSAAASYEQYF.

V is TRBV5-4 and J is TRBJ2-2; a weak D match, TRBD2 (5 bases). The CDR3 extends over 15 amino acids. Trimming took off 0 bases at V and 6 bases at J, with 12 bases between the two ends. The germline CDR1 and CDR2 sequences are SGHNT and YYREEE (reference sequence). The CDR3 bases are TGTGCCAGCAGCTTGGACCCTACTAGATCCGGGGAGCTGTTTTTT. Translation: CASSLDPTRSGELFF.

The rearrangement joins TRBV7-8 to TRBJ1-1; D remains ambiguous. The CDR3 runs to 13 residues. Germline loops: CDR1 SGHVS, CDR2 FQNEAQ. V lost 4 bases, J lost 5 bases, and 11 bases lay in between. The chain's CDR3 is CASSSGWITEAFF. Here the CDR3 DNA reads TGTGCCAGCAGCTCCGGGTGGATTACTGAAGCTTTCTTT.

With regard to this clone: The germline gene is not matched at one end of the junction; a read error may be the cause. CDR3 sequence reads: CASRQDFSAGGTGELFF. In nucleotides, the CDR3 is TGCGCCAGCAGACAAGATTTCAGTGCGGGGGGCACCGGGGAGCTGTTTTTT. V usage is TRBV4-1 and J usage is TRBJ2-2; 8 nucleotides agree with TRBD2. This CDR3 region has 17 residues. The germline CDR1 and CDR2 sequences are MGHRA and YSYEKL.

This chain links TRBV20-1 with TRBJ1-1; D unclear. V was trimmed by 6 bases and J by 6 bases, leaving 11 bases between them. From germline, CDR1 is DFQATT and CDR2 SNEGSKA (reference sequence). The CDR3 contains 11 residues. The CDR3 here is CSAIQIAEAFF. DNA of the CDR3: TGCAGTGCCATACAGATTGCTGAAGCTTTCTTT.

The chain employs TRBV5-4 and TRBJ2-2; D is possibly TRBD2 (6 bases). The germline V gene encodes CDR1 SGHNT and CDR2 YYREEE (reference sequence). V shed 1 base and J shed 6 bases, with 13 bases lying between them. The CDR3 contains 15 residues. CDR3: CASSLMEGASGELFF. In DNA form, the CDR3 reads TGTGCCAGCAGCTTGATGGAGGGAGCCTCCGGGGAGCTGTTTTTT.

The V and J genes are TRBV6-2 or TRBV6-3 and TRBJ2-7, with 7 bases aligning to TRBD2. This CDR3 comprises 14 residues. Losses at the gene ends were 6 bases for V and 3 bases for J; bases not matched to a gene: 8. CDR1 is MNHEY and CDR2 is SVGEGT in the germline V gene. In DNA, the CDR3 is TGTGCCAGCAGCGGCCCCACGGGGGGCTACGAGCAGTACTTC. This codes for CASSGPTGGYEQYF.

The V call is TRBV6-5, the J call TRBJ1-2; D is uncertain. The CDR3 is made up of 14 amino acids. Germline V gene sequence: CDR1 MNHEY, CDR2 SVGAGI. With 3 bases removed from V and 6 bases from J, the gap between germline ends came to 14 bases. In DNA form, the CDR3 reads TGTGCCAGCAGTTATATCTCGTTGCAGGATGGCTACACCTTC. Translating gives CASSYISLQDGYTF.

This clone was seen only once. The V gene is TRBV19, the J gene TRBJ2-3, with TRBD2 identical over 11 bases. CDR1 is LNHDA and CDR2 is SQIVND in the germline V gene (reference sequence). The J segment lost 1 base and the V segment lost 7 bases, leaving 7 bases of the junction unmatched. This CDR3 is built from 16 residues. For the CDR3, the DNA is TGTGCCAGTACCTACCCTAGCGGGGGGCGCACAGATACGCAGTATTTT. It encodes CASTYPSGGRTDTQYF.

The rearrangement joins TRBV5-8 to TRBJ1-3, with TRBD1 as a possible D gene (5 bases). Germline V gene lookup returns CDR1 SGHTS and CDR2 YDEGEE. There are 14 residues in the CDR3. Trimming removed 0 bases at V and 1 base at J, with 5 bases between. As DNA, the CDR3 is TGTGCCAGCAGCTTGGGACAGTCTGGAAACACCATATATTTT. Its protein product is CASSLGQSGNTIYF.

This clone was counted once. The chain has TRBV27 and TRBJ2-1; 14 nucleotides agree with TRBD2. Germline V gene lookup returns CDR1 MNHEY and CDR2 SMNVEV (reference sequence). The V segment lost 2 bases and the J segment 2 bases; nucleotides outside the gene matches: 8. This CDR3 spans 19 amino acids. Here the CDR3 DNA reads TGTGCCAGCAGTTTAAGACTAGCGGGGGGGCTTGGGGCCTACAATGAGCAGTTCTTC. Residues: CASSLRLAGGLGAYNEQFF.

The DNA for the CDR3 is TGTGCCAGCAGCGTCTCAGGGGGCGACCGCACAGATACGCAGTATTTT. It translates to CASSVSGGDRTDTQYF. The chain is built from TRBV9 and TRBJ2-3; 8 bases agree with TRBD1. In germline, CDR1 is SGDLS, CDR2 YYNGEE. The CDR3 totals 16 residues. V shed 2 bases and J 1 base; nucleotides not matched to a gene: 6.

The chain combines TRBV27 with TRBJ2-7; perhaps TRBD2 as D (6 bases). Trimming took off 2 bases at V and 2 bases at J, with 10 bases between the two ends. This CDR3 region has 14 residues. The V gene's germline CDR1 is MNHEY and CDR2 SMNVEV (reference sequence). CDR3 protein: CASSLTSLTYEQYF. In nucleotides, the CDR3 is TGTGCCAGCAGTTTAACTAGCCTGACCTACGAGCAGTACTTC.

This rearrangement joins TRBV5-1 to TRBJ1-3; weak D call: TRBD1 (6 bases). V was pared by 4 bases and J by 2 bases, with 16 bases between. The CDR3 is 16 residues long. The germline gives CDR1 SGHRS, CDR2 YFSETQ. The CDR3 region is CASSQLSGEPGNTIYF. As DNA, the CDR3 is TGCGCCAGCAGCCAACTATCAGGGGAGCCTGGAAACACCATATATTTT. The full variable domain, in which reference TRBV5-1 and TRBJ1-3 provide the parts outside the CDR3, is KAGVTQTPRYLIKTRGQQVTLSCSPISGHRSVSWYQQTPGQGLQFLFEYFSETQRNKGNFPGRFSGRQFSNSRSEMNVSTLELGDSALYLCASSQLSGEPGNTIYFGEGSWLTVV.